The clone carrying this TCR beta chain was seen a single time. From germline, CDR1 is SGHTA and CDR2 FQGNSA. Trimming shortened V by 5 bases and J by 3 bases, and 20 bases separated the two germline ends. This CDR3 spans 17 amino acids. The data originate from a study of Graves' ophthalmopathy and Graves' hyperthyroidism. Excluded were patients with other autoimmune diseases, uncontrolled infections, pregnancy or lactation. Serum thyroxine and TRAb, along with clinical symptoms, thyroid ultrasound and orbital computed tomography, were what diagnosis relied on. The sequenced template was RNA, covering the TCR beta CDR3 region. Second-round multiplex PCR came after a first-round RT-PCR that employed HTBI primers. One entry per CDR3 protein results from TCRdb running MiXCR on the multiplex PCR reads. The data contain about 230,000 distinct CDR3 sequences, roughly 50% of them singletons.

The specimen sequenced was peripheral blood. The receptor was derived from an adult man with Graves' ophthalmopathy. The chain is built from TRBV7-2 and TRBJ1-5; D ambiguous. In DNA, the CDR3 is TGTGCCAGCAGCCCTAAACGGGGAAATGGGGACAATCAGCCCCAGCATTTT. Translated: CASSPKRGNGDNQPQHF.